This entry lists 10 T cell receptor beta chains sequenced from one sample in a study of T cells in Graves' hyperthyroidism and ophthalmopathy. RNA transcripts served as the template for amplifying TCR beta CDR3 regions. First-round RT-PCR of the TCR CDR3 relied on the HTBI primer set. MiXCR was run by TCRdb on the multiplex PCR reads, yielding one entry per CDR3 protein. The sample has 350,000 to 500,000 distinct CDR3 sequences; about 13% are singletons. The source material was blood. The receptor set was obtained from a woman between 18 and 29 years old with Graves' hyperthyroidism.

This clonotype was seen more than once but under ten times. The rearrangement joins TRBV5-8 to TRBJ1-1; 7 bases align to TRBD1. The V gene end was trimmed by 1 base and the J gene end by 4 bases; junction bases not matched to a gene: 4. The CDR3 contains 14 residues. In germline, CDR1 is SGHTS, CDR2 YDEGEE. CDR3 amino acids: CASSLRQGFTEAFF. The CDR3, as DNA: TGTGCCAGCAGCTTGCGACAGGGTTTCACTGAAGCTTTCTTT.

This clonotype was detected ten times or more. The rearrangement uses TRBV7-9 and TRBJ2-7; 14 bases are shared with TRBD2. CDR1 and CDR2 from the germline V gene are SEHNR and FQNEAQ (reference sequence). CDR3 length: 16 residues. J lost 1 base, V lost 5 bases, and 4 bases had no gene match. CDR3 residues: CASSKGLAGESYEQYF. The CDR3 nucleotides read TGTGCCAGCAGCAAGGGACTAGCGGGAGAGTCCTACGAGCAGTACTTC.

In this sample, this clonotype turned up many times. The V and J genes are TRBV20-1 and TRBJ2-1, with 9 bases fitting TRBD2. This CDR3 is 15 amino acids long. Per the germline V gene, CDR1 is DFQATT and CDR2 is SNEGSKA (reference sequence). The junction had 9 bases not matched to a gene; V was cut back by 3 bases and J by 6 bases. Here the CDR3 reads CSARKPGLAFNEQFF. As DNA, the CDR3 is TGCAGTGCTAGGAAACCGGGACTAGCCTTCAATGAGCAGTTCTTC.

The sample holds many counts of this clonotype. The CDR3 DNA follows: TGTGCCAGCAGTTTATCCGGGACAGGATCCACCGGGGAGCTGTTTTTT. The encoded protein is CASSLSGTGSTGELFF. V is TRBV6-1 and J is TRBJ2-2; 8 bases fit TRBD1. CDR3 length: 16 residues. The junction had 9 bases not matched to a gene; V was cut back by 5 bases and J by 4 bases. Germline assignment: CDR1 MNHNS and CDR2 SASEGT.

J is TRBJ2-1 and V is TRBV4-2; the D is unclear. Trimming removed 5 bases at V and 1 base at J, with 15 bases between. The germline gives CDR1 LGHNA, CDR2 YNFKEQ. The CDR3 sequence is 16 residues long. CDR3 sequence (DNA): TGTGCCAGCAGCATTAACCTTAGGGAATCCTACAATGAGCAGTTCTTC. Protein sequence: CASSINLRESYNEQFF.

There are a few counts of this clonotype. CDR3 region: CAWRRPGARTGELFF. Written as DNA, the CDR3 is TGTGCCTGGAGGAGGCCAGGGGCACGAACCGGGGAGCTGTTTTTT. The V call is TRBV30, the J call TRBJ2-2; TRBD1 might be the D (6 bases). The CDR3 has 15 residues. Germline loops: CDR1 GTSNPN, CDR2 SVGIG (reference sequence). The V end lost 3 bases, the J end lost 5 bases, and 16 bases lay between the germline ends.

The chain employs TRBV5-1 and TRBJ2-2; 7 bases agree with TRBD1. CDR1 is SGHRS, CDR2 YFSETQ, per germline. V lost 3 bases to trimming and J lost 4 bases; unmatched junction nucleotides: 6. This CDR3 has 15 amino acids. The CDR3 here is CASSWGAGGTGELFF. The CDR3 region has the DNA TGCGCCAGCAGCTGGGGAGCAGGGGGCACCGGGGAGCTGTTTTTT.

In its sample, this clonotype was seen a few times. The chain joins TRBV9 to TRBJ2-2; 10 nucleotides align to TRBD2. The V segment lost 4 bases and the J segment 2 bases; nucleotides outside the gene matches: 5. Germline-derived CDR1 and CDR2 are SGDLS and YYNGEE. The CDR3 contains 16 residues. The CDR3 coding sequence is TGTGCCAGCAGCACTGGACTAGCGGTTAACACCGGGGAGCTGTTTTTT. Translating it yields CASSTGLAVNTGELFF.

The chain recombines TRBV2 with TRBJ1-5, with D tentatively TRBD1 (5 bases). The ends were cut back, 8 bases at V and 6 bases at J, with 17 bases in the middle. This CDR3 comprises 14 residues. In germline, CDR1 is SNHLY, CDR2 FYNNEI. For the CDR3, the DNA is TGTGCCAGCTCTGAAAGTAACCAGGGTCAGCCCCAGCATTTT. It yields the protein CASSESNQGQPQHF.

This clonotype has at least ten counts. The chain recombines TRBV11-2 with TRBJ2-2, with 14 bases matching TRBD2. With 4 bases clipped from V and 7 bases from J, the junction kept 14 bases outside the gene matches. Germline V CDR1 and CDR2: SGHAT, FQNNGV. The CDR3 runs 19 residues. CDR3 sequence reads: CASSYPPGTSGSSGGELFF. CDR3 coding DNA: TGTGCCAGCAGCTACCCGCCGGGGACTAGCGGGAGTAGCGGCGGGGAGCTGTTTTTT.